The next 13 T cell receptor beta chains were all read from a single sample in a study of T cells in Graves' hyperthyroidism and ophthalmopathy. Researchers amplified the TCR beta CDR3 regions from RNA transcripts. The HTBI set primed first-round TCR CDR3 RT-PCR. MiXCR, applied by TCRdb to the multiplex PCR reads, yields one record per CDR3 protein. The table shows 500,000 to 800,000 distinct CDR3 sequences, with about 45% occurring only once. What was sequenced was peripheral blood or thyroid tissue (not recorded which). The receptors shown here come from an adult man with Graves' disease, either hyperthyroidism or ophthalmopathy (not recorded which).

This chain connects TRBV2 to TRBJ1-6; tentatively, D is TRBD1 (5 bases). The CDR3 sequence is 15 residues long. Trimming took 4 bases from V and 8 from J, leaving 15 bases between them. CDR1 and CDR2 from the germline V gene are SNHLY and FYNNEI. CDR3 loop: CASSVGGGAYSPLHF. The CDR3 bases are TGTGCCAGCAGTGTTGGGGGGGGTGCGTATTCACCCCTCCACTTT. The entire variable domain, with the rest obtained from reference TRBV2 and TRBJ1-6, is as follows: EPEVTQTPSHQVTQMGQEVILRCVPISNHLYFYWYRQILGQKVEFLVSFYNNEISEKSEIFDDQFSVERPDGSNFTLKIRSTKLEDSAMYFCASSVGGGAYSPLHFGNGTRLTVT.

The chain links TRBV7-2 to TRBJ1-2; possibly TRBD1 for D (6 bases). Germline loops: CDR1 SGHTA, CDR2 FQGNSA. Trimming removed 4 bases at V and 2 bases at J, with 23 bases between. The CDR3 loop spans 18 amino acids. CDR3 amino acids: CASSSARLLRDKNYGYTF. The DNA of the CDR3 is TGTGCCAGCAGCTCCGCCCGACTCCTCCGGGACAAAAACTATGGCTACACCTTC.

V gene TRBV12-3 or TRBV12-4 combines with J gene TRBJ2-7; weak D call: TRBD2 (6 bases). V was shortened by 5 bases and J by 5 bases, with 13 bases between the two germline ends. The CDR3 extends over 13 amino acids. CDR3 nucleotide sequence: TGTGCCAGCAGTATTAGGGGAGGTAACGAGCAGTACTTC. Its translation: CASSIRGGNEQYF.

This clonotype has at least ten counts. The chain uses TRBV20-1 and TRBJ2-5, with D unresolved. Trimming stripped 7 bases from V and 5 bases from J, with 11 bases between. The CDR3 spans 11 residues. Germline V gene sequence: CDR1 DFQATT, CDR2 SNEGSKA (reference sequence). In DNA, the CDR3 is TGCAGTGGAGAAGAGTGGGAGACCCAGTACTTC. Protein sequence: CSGEEWETQYF.

This clonotype was seen once. V is TRBV20-1 and J is TRBJ1-4, with a weak D call TRBD1 (5 bases). The germline CDR1 and CDR2 sequences are DFQATT and SNEGSKA (reference sequence). V was clipped by 6 bases and J by 0 bases, with 20 bases between them. This CDR3 contains 17 residues. The CDR3 is CSAVGAFRIATNEKLFF. The CDR3 DNA is TGCAGTGCAGTTGGGGCTTTCCGCATCGCAACTAATGAAAAACTGTTTTTT.

This clonotype was seen at least ten times. The chain carries TRBV5-1 and TRBJ1-2; 11 bases map to TRBD1. V was clipped by 4 bases and J by 3 bases; unmatched bases: 8. The germline gives CDR1 SGHRS, CDR2 YFSETQ. CDR3 length: 16 residues. CDR3 residues: CASSISPGQGDYGYTF. For the CDR3, the DNA is TGCGCCAGCAGCATATCTCCGGGACAGGGGGACTATGGCTACACCTTC. Variable domain in full (rest from reference TRBV5-1 and TRBJ1-2): KAGVTQTPRYLIKTRGQQVTLSCSPISGHRSVSWYQQTPGQGLQFLFEYFSETQRNKGNFPGRFSGRQFSNSRSEMNVSTLELGDSALYLCASSISPGQGDYGYTFGSGTRLTVV.

This clonotype appeared a few times. The chain joins TRBV14 to TRBJ1-2; maybe TRBD1 (6 bases). The ends were cut back, 3 bases at V and 0 bases at J, with 11 bases in the middle. Looked up from germline, CDR1 is SGHDN and CDR2 is FVKESK. This CDR3 region has 15 residues. CDR3 DNA sequence: TGTGCCAGCAGCCAGACAGGCGCTACTAACTATGGCTACACCTTC. Residues: CASSQTGATNYGYTF.

There are many counts of this clonotype. The chain employs TRBV12-3 or TRBV12-4 and TRBJ1-2, with 9 bases matching TRBD1. With 6 bases clipped from V and 6 bases from J, the junction kept 8 bases outside the gene matches. The CDR3 totals 14 residues. CDR3 in amino acids: CASRAWTGDDGYTF. The CDR3 nucleotides are TGTGCCAGCAGAGCCTGGACAGGGGACGATGGCTACACCTTC.

The chain combines TRBV7-9 with TRBJ2-5, with D possibly being TRBD1 (5 bases). The CDR3 sequence is 15 residues long. The germline V gene has CDR1 SEHNR and CDR2 FQNEAQ (reference sequence). V lost 1 base, J lost 2 bases, and 11 bases lay in between. The CDR3 is CASSLGGQIQETQYF. CDR3 in DNA: TGTGCCAGCAGCTTAGGAGGACAAATACAAGAGACCCAGTACTTC.

V is TRBV7-2 and J is TRBJ1-5; perhaps TRBD1 as D (6 bases). CDR1 is SGHTA and CDR2 is FQGNSA in the germline V gene. V dropped 3 bases and J dropped 1 base, with 10 bases sitting between them. The CDR3 extends over 15 amino acids. CDR3 loop: CASSFGGISNQPQHF. DNA of the CDR3: TGTGCCAGCAGCTTCGGGGGCATCAGCAATCAGCCCCAGCATTTT.

Details on this clonotype: Its ends do not fully match the called genes, so a read error is possible. The rearrangement joins TRBV10-3 to TRBJ1-3, with 8 positions matching TRBD1. This CDR3 is 14 amino acids long. Per the germline V gene, CDR1 is ENHRY and CDR2 is SYGVKD. CDR3 nucleotide sequence: TGTGCCATCAGTGAGTTACTGACAGGGGTCACCTCGACTTTT. Its translation: CAISELLTGVTSTF.

This clonotype was seen repeatedly, ten times or more. The chain employs TRBV15 and TRBJ1-5, with D possibly being TRBD1 (6 bases). The CDR3 is 15 residues long. Trimming took off 0 bases at V and 4 bases at J, with 10 bases between the two ends. Germline V gives CDR1 LNHNV, CDR2 YYDKDF (reference sequence). CDR3 in DNA: TGTGCCACCAGCAGAGATAGGGGGACGAATCAGCCCCAGCATTTT. Amino acids: CATSRDRGTNQPQHF. The full variable domain, with the rest looked up from reference TRBV15 and TRBJ1-5, is DAMVIQNPRYQVTQFGKPVTLSCSQTLNHNVMYWYQQKSSQAPKLLFHYYDKDFNNEADTPDNFQSRRPNTSFCFLDIRSPGLGDTAMYLCATSRDRGTNQPQHFGDGTRLSIL.

This clonotype was detected a few times. V and J are TRBV29-1 and TRBJ1-2, with 10 bases that match TRBD1. The CDR3 runs 13 residues. Per the germline V gene, CDR1 is SQVTM and CDR2 is ANQGSEA. V dropped 7 bases and J dropped 1; count of bases not matched to a gene: 3. CDR3 coding DNA: TGCAGCGCGGGACAGGGGATTAACTATGGCTACACCTTC. It codes for CSAGQGINYGYTF.